A single sample is the source of the 28 T cell receptor beta chains below, sequenced in a study of metastatic and nonmetastatic thyroid tumors. Patients underwent thyroid surgery, and none had received any treatment before it. TCRdb reanalyzed the PCR reads with MiXCR. This sample yields some 8,000 clones, of which roughly 25% are seen a single time; 20% to 30% belongs to the top ten. Sequencing input: tumor tissue. Receptor source: a female donor with papillary thyroid cancer or a benign thyroid nodule (not recorded which). Some clones in this sample may be carry-over from other donors' samples.

This clone ranks as medium-sized (0.01 to 0.1%). The chain joins TRBV6-1 to TRBJ2-7; the D is unclear. V was pared by 1 base and J by 6 bases, with 10 bases between. Germline CDR1 reads MNHNS; CDR2 reads SASEGT. The CDR3 extends over 13 amino acids. This chain's CDR3 is CASSEDSKVEQYF. In nucleotides, the CDR3 is TGTGCCAGCAGTGAAGACAGTAAGGTCGAGCAGTACTTC.

As to this clone: At one boundary the junction diverges from the germline segment, which might be a read error. The chain combines TRBV10-3 with TRBJ2-2; D possibly uses TRBD1 or TRBD2 (5 bases each). The germline CDR1 and CDR2 sequences are ENHRY and SYGVKD. The CDR3 sequence is 17 residues long. The CDR3 is CAIGRGLPGIGTWELFF. The CDR3 nucleotides are TGTGCCATCGGTCGGGGCCTTCCAGGTATAGGCACCTGGGAGCTGTTTTTT.

This clone was observed a handful of times. The CDR3: CASSRTGDTGELFF. The CDR3 coding sequence is TGTGCCAGCAGTCGGACAGGGGACACCGGGGAGCTGTTTTTT. The chain uses TRBV6-4 and TRBJ2-2; TRBD1 aligns across 9 bases. This CDR3 is built from 14 residues. The V gene's germline CDR1 is MRHNA and CDR2 SNTAGT. V lost 5 bases to trimming and J lost 3 bases; unmatched junction nucleotides: 1.

About this clone itself: The CDR3 end shows no conserved phenylalanine or tryptophan, and so a read error is likely. Here the CDR3 reads CASSLGQGAQEQYS. The CDR3 nucleotides are TGTGCCAGCAGCCTGGGACAGGGGGCCCAGGAGCAGTACTCC. V usage is TRBV7-2 and J usage is TRBJ2-7; 12 nucleotides line up with TRBD1. The CDR3 is 14 residues long. The germline V gene has CDR1 SGHTA and CDR2 FQGNSA. Unmatched junction bases numbered 6, after V lost 5 bases and J lost 7 bases.

The chain uses TRBV20-1 and TRBJ2-3, with 12 bases aligning to TRBD2. V lost 2 bases, J lost 0 bases, and 12 bases stayed unmatched. The CDR3 sequence is 19 residues long. CDR1 DFQATT and CDR2 SNEGSKA come from the germline V gene (reference sequence). This CDR3 reads CSARLAGGSGPASTDTQYF. The CDR3 DNA reads TGCAGTGCTAGACTAGCGGGGGGGAGTGGGCCGGCCAGCACAGATACGCAGTATTTT.

This chain links TRBV5-1 with TRBJ2-7; 10 nucleotides agree with TRBD2. The CDR3 has 15 amino acids. Germline V lookup: CDR1 SGHRS, CDR2 YFSETQ. V dropped 5 bases and J dropped 3; count of bases not matched to a gene: 8. CDR3 in DNA: TGCGCCAGCAGTCCTGGGCTAGCGGGAGACTACGAGCAGTACTTC. Its protein product is CASSPGLAGDYEQYF. The whole variable domain, remainder taken from reference TRBV5-1 and TRBJ2-7, is KAGVTQTPRYLIKTRGQQVTLSCSPISGHRSVSWYQQTPGQGLQFLFEYFSETQRNKGNFPGRFSGRQFSNSRSEMNVSTLELGDSALYLCASSPGLAGDYEQYFGPGTRLTVT.

The chain carries TRBV6-2 or TRBV6-3 and TRBJ2-1; the D gene could be TRBD1 or TRBD2 (5 bases each). The CDR3 is 14 residues long. V was clipped by 4 bases and J by 8 bases, with 15 bases between them. Germline CDR1 reads MNHEY; CDR2 reads SVGEGT. CDR3 DNA sequence: TGTGCCAGCAGTTCCCCGGGACCTTCGTATGAGCAGTTCTTC. This gives the protein CASSSPGPSYEQFF.

This clone was recorded once. This sequence joins TRBV20-1 and TRBJ1-2, with TRBD1 as a possible D gene (5 bases). Germline values: CDR1 DFQATT, CDR2 SNEGSKA (reference sequence). V was pared by 6 bases and J by 4 bases, with 18 bases between. The CDR3 sequence is 14 residues long. The CDR3 spells CSAGSTAGLYGYTF. For the CDR3, the DNA is TGCAGTGCCGGATCGACAGCCGGCCTCTATGGCTACACCTTC.

Only a few counts were recorded for this clone. A read error may account for a junction end that differs from germline. This chain connects TRBV27 to TRBJ2-3; the D call may be TRBD1 or TRBD2 (5 bases each). Per the germline V gene, CDR1 is MNHEY and CDR2 is SMNVEV (reference sequence). CDR3 length: 15 residues. This CDR3 is CATSGGAGGTDTQYF. The CDR3 DNA follows: TGTGCCACCAGTGGGGGTGCTGGGGGAACAGATACGCAGTATTTT.

This clone has at least ten counts. V and J are TRBV7-9 and TRBJ2-2; D remains ambiguous. In germline, CDR1 is SEHNR, CDR2 FQNEAQ (reference sequence). This CDR3 has 14 amino acids. Trimming pared 7 bases from V and 0 bases from J, leaving 9 bases between. CDR3 residues: CASMKTSNTGELFF. CDR3 bases: TGTGCCAGCATGAAGACATCGAACACCGGGGAGCTGTTTTTT.

This clone was detected ten times or more. V usage is TRBV7-2 and J usage is TRBJ2-3, with D perhaps matching TRBD2 (5 bases). V lost 2 bases and J 4 bases, leaving 19 bases between the germline ends. Germline V gene data show CDR1 as SGHTA and CDR2 as FQGNSA. This CDR3 comprises 17 residues. The CDR3 coding sequence is TGTGCCAGCAGCTTACGGTTAGATTCATTGGAGGCAGATACGCAGTATTTT. The encoded protein is CASSLRLDSLEADTQYF.

This clone is labeled medium-sized (0.01 to 0.1%). J is TRBJ1-1 and V is TRBV27, with TRBD1 as a possible D gene (5 bases). The CDR3 extends over 13 amino acids. Trimming pared 0 bases from V and 10 bases from J, leaving 12 bases between. The germline gives CDR1 MNHEY, CDR2 SMNVEV (reference sequence). The CDR3 spells CASSLSNTGGAFF. The CDR3 region has the DNA TGTGCCAGCAGTTTATCGAACACCGGGGGAGCTTTCTTT.

About this clone: An end of the junction differs from the germline gene, which may be a read error. This chain links TRBV24-1 with TRBJ2-1; 7 nucleotides match TRBD2. This CDR3 comprises 15 residues. From germline, CDR1 is KGHDR and CDR2 SFDVKD. CDR3 residues: CATSDLAAPYSEQFF. The CDR3 nucleotides read TGTGCCACCAGTGATCTAGCGGCCCCCTACAGTGAGCAGTTCTTC.

CDR3 loop: CASSLDPSYEQYF. CDR3 coding DNA: TGTGCCAGCAGCTTAGATCCCTCGTACGAGCAGTACTTC. This sequence joins TRBV11-2 and TRBJ2-7; no firm D call. Trimming removed 0 bases from V and 4 bases from J, with 7 bases in between. Germline CDR1 SGHAT, CDR2 FQNNGV. This CDR3 region has 13 residues.

This clone has ten or more counts. The chain joins TRBV5-1 to TRBJ1-5, with TRBD1 identical over 11 bases. This CDR3 region has 14 residues. After removal of 2 bases from V and 7 bases from J, the junction contained 2 bases not matched to a gene. Germline V gives CDR1 SGHRS, CDR2 YFSETQ. Written as DNA, the CDR3 is TGCGCCAGCAGCTTCGGGACAGGGGGACAGCCCCAGCATTTT. Translating it yields CASSFGTGGQPQHF.

The chain links TRBV7-9 to TRBJ1-2; D gene uncertain. Germline CDR1 SEHNR, CDR2 FQNEAQ (reference sequence). This CDR3 contains 13 residues. Trimming took off 1 base at V and 7 bases at J, with 10 bases between the two ends. CDR3 DNA: TGTGCCAGCAGCTTAGGCAGCGTCTTTGGCTACACCTTC. Its protein product is CASSLGSVFGYTF.

V and J are TRBV28 and TRBJ1-6; perhaps TRBD1 as D (5 bases). CDR3 length: 14 residues. CDR1 MDHEN and CDR2 SYDVKM come from the germline V gene. The V end lost 7 bases, the J end lost 13 bases, and 20 bases lay between the germline ends. The CDR3 loop reads CASNRSGGLGPLHF. CDR3 in DNA: TGTGCCAGCAATCGCTCTGGGGGGTTAGGGCCCCTCCACTTT.

This clone appeared many times. The gene calls are TRBV20-1 and TRBJ2-2; 9 nucleotides align to TRBD1. The length of the CDR3 is 14 residues. The V and J ends lost 3 bases and 1 base, in that order; junction bases with no gene match: 0. Looked up from germline, CDR1 is DFQATT and CDR2 is SNEGSKA (reference sequence). CDR3 DNA: TGCAGTGCTAGGACAGGGGGGAACACCGGGGAGCTGTTTTTT. It translates to CSARTGGNTGELFF.

This clone was seen at least ten times. The rearrangement links TRBV14 to TRBJ1-1, with D tentatively TRBD1 (5 bases). The CDR3 has 13 amino acids. Looked up from germline, CDR1 is SGHDN and CDR2 is FVKESK. With 4 bases removed from V and 1 base from J, the gap between germline ends came to 7 bases. This CDR3 is CASSLGGNTEAFF. CDR3 DNA sequence: TGTGCCAGCAGCCTTGGGGGGAACACTGAAGCTTTCTTT.

Details on this clone: This may arise from a read error, as a much more abundant clone is one base away. The genes are TRBV18 and TRBJ2-1; D is unclear. The V end was cut by 3 bases, the J end by 6 bases, with 9 bases between. The CDR3 extends over 13 amino acids. Germline V CDR1 and CDR2: KGHSH, LQKENI. CDR3 amino acids: CASSPLPCNEQFF. CDR3 sequence (DNA): TGTGCCAGCTCACCCCTCCCATGCAATGAGCAGTTCTTC.

Judged by abundance, this clone is medium-sized. The rearrangement links TRBV4-1 to TRBJ1-6; a weak D match, TRBD1 (6 bases). Trimming removed 1 base at V and 13 bases at J, with 26 bases between. The CDR3 runs to 18 residues. Germline V gives CDR1 MGHRA, CDR2 YSYEKL. CDR3 sequence reads: CASSQGTRTAASRAPLHF. For the CDR3, the DNA is TGCGCCAGCAGCCAAGGGACCCGGACAGCCGCCTCAAGGGCGCCCCTCCACTTT.

This clone occurred many times. V usage is TRBV4-1 and J usage is TRBJ1-2; D not certain. V lost 1 base and J 3 bases, leaving 6 bases between the germline ends. CDR1 is MGHRA, CDR2 YSYEKL, per germline. The CDR3 spans 13 residues. The CDR3 sequence: CASSQAGDYGYTF. CDR3 in DNA: TGCGCCAGCAGCCAAGCCGGGGACTATGGCTACACCTTC.

This clone was picked up a small number of times. The chain joins TRBV6-1 to TRBJ2-7; 7 bases match TRBD2. The germline gives CDR1 MNHNS, CDR2 SASEGT. The V gene end was trimmed by 3 bases and the J gene end by 3 bases; junction bases not matched to a gene: 14. The CDR3 length is 17 residues. The CDR3 coding sequence is TGTGCCAGCAGTGACTCCCCGGGGGGTGGGGACTTCTACGAGCAGTACTTC. This translates into CASSDSPGGGDFYEQYF.

The rearrangement links TRBV7-2 to TRBJ2-7, with a tentative D call TRBD1 (5 bases). CDR1 is SGHTA and CDR2 is FQGNSA in the germline V gene. The germline V and J ends were trimmed by 6 bases and 2 bases, with 14 bases remaining between them. This CDR3 has 14 residues. CDR3 DNA: TGTGCCAGCAGGTGGGGCTATGGCACCTACGAGCAGTACTTC. Its translation: CASRWGYGTYEQYF.

J is TRBJ2-3 and V is TRBV3-1, with TRBD2 matching 15 bases. This CDR3 contains 18 residues. The junction had 6 bases not matched to a gene; V was cut back by 4 bases and J by 1 base. CDR1 and CDR2 from the germline V gene are LGHDT and YNNKEL (reference sequence). CDR3 sequence: CASSLGTSGGIGTDTQYF. DNA of the CDR3: TGTGCCAGCAGCCTCGGGACTAGCGGGGGGATTGGCACAGATACGCAGTATTTT.

In its sample, this clone ranks as medium-sized. V gene TRBV6-1 combines with J gene TRBJ2-2; possibly TRBD1 for D (5 bases). The germline V and J ends were trimmed by 8 bases and 3 bases, with 13 bases remaining between them. This CDR3 region has 14 residues. In germline, CDR1 is MNHNS, CDR2 SASEGT. In nucleotides, the CDR3 is TGTGCCAGCGGGGTTAGGGGCGACACCGGGGAGCTGTTTTTT. This sequence encodes CASGVRGDTGELFF.

Sample share makes this clone medium-sized (0.01 to 0.1%). The CDR3: CASSPDQTPNQPQHF. The CDR3 region has the DNA TGTGCCAGCAGCCCAGACCAAACCCCCAATCAGCCCCAGCATTTT. The gene calls are TRBV2 and TRBJ1-5; the D is unclear. The germline V gene has CDR1 SNHLY and CDR2 FYNNEI. V shed 6 bases and J shed 3 bases, with 15 bases lying between them. The CDR3 consists of 15 residues.

This chain connects TRBV6-2 or TRBV6-3 to TRBJ1-5; 8 bases fit TRBD1. This CDR3 is built from 17 residues. J was trimmed by 6 bases and V by 0 bases; bases with no gene match: 10. From germline, CDR1 is MNHEY and CDR2 SVGEGT. The CDR3 here is CASSYSIPGTGGQPQHF. The CDR3 DNA reads TGTGCCAGCAGTTACTCGATTCCCGGGACAGGCGGTCAGCCCCAGCATTTT.